This entry is about one T cell receptor beta chain. This record belongs to a study of T cell responses to AZD1222 COVID-19 vaccine. Here immunoSEQ multiplex PCR was the method, and the copy in TCRdb shows in-frame clones only, minus some. The sample includes 100,000 to 150,000 clones, around 90% of them seen just once. CDR1 and CDR2 from the germline V gene are LGHDT and YNNKEL (reference sequence). The V and J ends lost 6 bases and 1 base, in that order; junction bases with no gene match: 11. CDR3 size: 17 residues. The sample in question was peripheral blood, obtained on day 0 of AZD1222 vaccination. This chain uses TRBV3-1 (or the pseudogene TRBV3-2) with TRBJ2-2; 7 nucleotides match TRBD2. The clonotype comes from an adult in good health. The CDR3 here is CASRSSGGHQNTGELFF. The DNA of the CDR3 is TGTGCCAGCAGGTCTTCGGGAGGACACCAGAACACCGGGGAGCTGTTTTTT.